What follows describes a single T cell receptor beta chain. Its antigen specificity is not known. No base quality values were provided; no much bigger clone lies one nucleotide off. The sample belongs to a study of CD4 T cells in relation to SARS-CoV-2 and coronaviruses (dated by TCRdb to 2020 to 2023). For context, the study as a whole: In the ViraFEST assay, PBMCs were cultured with antigen for 9 to 11 days, after which TCR beta CDR3s were sequenced to identify antigen-specific clonal expansions. An HIV-1 Nef peptide pool or a culture without peptide was used as the negative reference condition. Patient-derived lymphoblastoid cell lines were used to map the HLA restriction of shared crossreactive spike epitopes. At the level of individual TCR clonotypes, the study evaluated whether memory CD4+ T cells crossreact between the spike proteins of SARS-CoV-2 and those of common cold coronaviruses. The Adaptive Biotechnologies TCR-sequencing kit was used to sequence samples from a few pre-COVID donors and the naive versus memory experiments, while other data came from Illumina-based sequencing. Expansion assays from other donors in the study were sequenced with a different, Illumina-based TCR-beta assay. What the study reported, not specific to this receptor: Because no donor provided both pre-pandemic and post-infection samples, tracing the source of pre-existing responses was limited. Crossreactive clones showed significantly weaker SARS-CoV-2-driven expansion than monoreactive clones, consistent with antigenic imprinting. Crossreactivity analysis centred on spike protein, so crossreactivity against other viral proteins was not assessed. Memory CD4+ clonotypes crossrecognizing SARS-CoV-2 and at least one common cold coronavirus spike were found in about 61% of donors. Small numbers of patients and of tested TCRs were a limitation of the study.

The junction shows trimming of 3 bases on V and 0 bases on J, plus 7 bases between the germline ends. The CDR3 sequence holds 14 residues, the cysteine and phenylalanine included. Just the 42-base CDR3 DNA is kept, in frame starting at base 1. Based on the germline V gene, the CDR1 and CDR2 sequences are KGHSH and LQKENI. CD4+ T cells from unexposed donors were collected before the COVID-19 pandemic (2011-2018). The EasySep CD4+ T cell isolation kit was used to isolate CD4+ T cells once the cultures had run for under 11 days. As far as cell numbers permitted, CD4+ T cells from unexposed donors were tested for reactivity against SARS-CoV-2 S and N as well as four spike pools from common cold coronaviruses. Two million PBMCs per well were cultured in IMDM with approximately 4.8% human AB serum and 9.5 to 10 IU/ml IL-2. Half of the culture medium was replaced with fresh IL-2-containing medium on days 3 and 7. Triplicate replicate wells were generally used for each peptide culture condition. Leukapheresis product for the unexposed donors was purchased commercially. PBMCs were isolated from leukapheresis product or whole blood by Ficoll-Paque PLUS gradient centrifugation. The PBMCs went either fresh into the expansion assay or into cryopreservation at -140 degrees C. The QIAamp Micro DNA Kit was used to extract genomic DNA from the CD4+ T cells.

Receptor libraries were prepared by the immunoSEQ multiplex PCR assay. The source study handled its data this way. During preprocessing, nonproductive sequences were removed, along with CDR3s that did not begin with C, did not end with F or W, or were shorter than 7 amino acids. The MANAFEST web app identified antigen-specific clonotypes based on expansion compared with the reference and other culture wells. A clone was considered positive if the clone showed significant expansion compared with the reference culture in 2 of 3 replicate wells at an FDR below 0.05. To be called positive, a clone also had to show significant expansion compared with every other tandem well and an odds ratio greater than 5. CDR3 homology was quantified as pairwise Levenshtein distance, calculated with the stringdist R package after three terminal residues were trimmed from each end. Entries here come from immuneACCESS through TCRdb and include only in-frame sequences with V and J called. Some clones fail to appear in such tables; in the studies checked, an unresolved V gene covers under half of the shortfall, and the cause of the remainder is unknown. Clone size and the V and J calls come from that table; the DNA yielded D and trimming. For this sample the table gives about 22,000 clones, of which around 77% were detected only once. About 15% of the sample is taken by the ten largest.

The sample consisted of CD4+ T cells from PBMCs, cultured in vitro. The TCR comes from a human donor in good health. This sequence uses TRBV18 and TRBJ2-3; TRBD1 is possibly the D segment (5 matching bases). The CDR3: CASSPTASTDTQYF. The nucleotide sequence is TGTGCCAGCTCACCGACAGCTAGCACAGATACGCAGTATTTT.